The 17 T cell receptor beta chains given below trace back to one sample, sequenced in a study of T cells in localized non-small cell lung cancer. TCRdb's table, derived via immunoSEQ multiplex PCR, lists solely in-frame clones and lacks some. The table has a few thousand clones, 24% seen once. Material: lung tumor tissue, obtained before any cancer treatment. Every receptor here comes from an older female donor with stage I lung adenocarcinoma.

This clone was detected a few times. The chain is built from TRBV12-5 and TRBJ1-3, with no clear D. Germline V gene sequence: CDR1 LGHNT, CDR2 FRNRAP. V lost 3 bases to trimming and J lost 0 bases, with 6 bases between them. This CDR3 spans 14 amino acids. The CDR3 sequence is CASGLGVSGNTIYF. In nucleotides, the CDR3 is TGTGCTAGTGGTTTAGGAGTCTCTGGAAACACCATATATTTT.

The chain uses TRBV9 and TRBJ1-2, with D hard to call. V was shortened by 5 bases and J by 9 bases, with 23 bases between the two germline ends. The CDR3 covers 15 residues. In germline, CDR1 is SGDLS, CDR2 YYNGEE. For the CDR3, the DNA is TGTGCCAGCAGTGGAGACATTTGGGAAGCTCGGAGCTACACCTTC. This sequence encodes CASSGDIWEARSYTF.

This clone counts as medium-sized (0.01 to 0.1%). The V gene is TRBV12-5, the J gene TRBJ2-3; D not resolved. CDR1 LGHNT and CDR2 FRNRAP come from the germline V gene. The CDR3 loop spans 13 amino acids. The CDR3 sequence is CATRLDATNTQYF. CDR3 in DNA: TGTGCCACCCGACTGGACGCAACAAATACGCAGTATTTT. Variable domain in full (rest from reference TRBV12-5 and TRBJ2-3): DARVTQTPRHKVTEMGQEVTMRCQPILGHNTVFWYRQTMMQGLELLAYFRNRAPLDDSGMPKDRFSAEMPDATLATLKIQPSEPRDSAVYFCATRLDATNTQYFGPGTRLTVL.

This chain links TRBV30 with TRBJ2-7; maybe TRBD2 (5 bases). Germline assignment: CDR1 GTSNPN and CDR2 SVGIG (reference sequence). V lost 1 base, J lost 2 bases, and 12 bases lay in between. The CDR3 runs 14 residues. CDR3: CAWSGWTGAYEQYF. In DNA form, the CDR3 reads TGTGCCTGGAGTGGGTGGACTGGAGCCTACGAGCAGTACTTC.

This clone was counted between two and nine times. The CDR3 spells CASSLGADYGYTF. The CDR3 bases are TGTGCCAGCAGCTTAGGAGCCGACTATGGCTACACCTTC. The gene calls are TRBV7-1 and TRBJ1-2; D call uncertain. TRBV7-1 is classed as an ORF, of uncertain function. Trimming took off 4 bases at V and 3 bases at J, with 9 bases between the two ends. The CDR3 spans 13 residues.

This clone has just a few counts. The gene calls are TRBV6-8 and TRBJ2-1; the match to TRBD1 covers 7 bases. The CDR3 is made up of 14 amino acids. The germline V gene encodes CDR1 MNHGY and CDR2 SAAAGT. J was trimmed by 5 bases and V by 10 bases; bases with no gene match: 11. This CDR3 reads CAMSDRVAHNEQFF. The CDR3, as DNA: TGTGCCATGTCAGACAGGGTAGCCCACAATGAGCAGTTCTTC.

This clone showed up just a few times. The rearrangement links TRBV28 to TRBJ2-2, with a tentative D call TRBD2 (5 bases). The ends were cut back, 4 bases at V and 3 bases at J, with 9 bases in the middle. This CDR3 spans 14 amino acids. Germline-derived CDR1 and CDR2 are MDHEN and SYDVKM. DNA for the CDR3: TGTGCCAGCAGTTCACTAGGATACACCGGGGAGCTGTTTTTT. Translating it yields CASSSLGYTGELFF.

The chain employs TRBV30 and TRBJ2-7; D remains unclear. The CDR3 length is 11 residues. Germline CDR1 is GTSNPN and CDR2 is SVGIG (reference sequence). V lost 0 bases and J 6 bases, leaving 6 bases between the germline ends. CDR3 residues: CAWSVGIEQYF. DNA of the CDR3: TGTGCCTGGAGTGTGGGGATCGAGCAGTACTTC.

This chain connects TRBV19 to TRBJ2-3, with D perhaps matching TRBD1 (7 bases). Between the trimmed V and J ends, which lost 10 bases and 1 base, there was a span of 15 bases. Germline lookup yields CDR1 LNHDA and CDR2 SQIVND (reference sequence). This CDR3 has 14 residues. The CDR3 bases are TGTGCCACCCACTTCAGGGGGGGCACAGATACGCAGTATTTT. As protein: CATHFRGGTDTQYF.

The chain's CDR3 is CASSQGVVSRGRSYEQYF. As DNA, the CDR3 is TGCGCCAGCAGCCAAGGAGTAGTCAGCAGGGGGCGCTCCTACGAGCAGTACTTC. The V and J genes are TRBV23-1 and TRBJ2-7, with 8 bases aligning to TRBD1. TRBV23-1 is recorded as an ORF, its role being uncertain. The V gene end was trimmed by 6 bases and the J gene end by 0 bases; junction bases not matched to a gene: 16. The CDR3 is 18 amino acids.

In this sample, this clone turned up a few times. The chain links TRBV9 to TRBJ1-1; 7 bases fit TRBD1. From germline, CDR1 is SGDLS and CDR2 YYNGEE. V lost 5 bases, J lost 7 bases, and 8 bases stayed unmatched. The CDR3 loop spans 13 amino acids. This CDR3 reads CASRGSRDSEAFF. DNA for the CDR3: TGTGCCAGCAGGGGGTCCCGGGACAGTGAAGCTTTCTTT.

V is TRBV19 and J is TRBJ1-1; the match to TRBD1 covers 7 bases. V dropped 6 bases and J dropped 4; count of bases not matched to a gene: 5. The length of the CDR3 is 13 residues. CDR1 is LNHDA, CDR2 SQIVND, per germline (reference sequence). The CDR3 DNA reads TGTGCCAGTAGCAGGGGGGTGGGCACTGAAGCTTTCTTT. Residues: CASSRGVGTEAFF.

This clone is medium-sized. The V and J genes are TRBV11-3 and TRBJ2-7; a weak D match, TRBD2 (6 bases). The CDR3 totals 14 residues. V lost 2 bases and J lost 0, with 8 bases in between. Germline V lookup: CDR1 SGHNT, CDR2 YENEEA. The CDR3 bases are TGTGCCAGCAGCTTAATGCGGGACTCCTACGAGCAGTACTTC. As protein: CASSLMRDSYEQYF.

This chain joins TRBV6-7 and TRBJ2-5; D tentatively fits TRBD1 or TRBD2 (5 bases each). TRBV6-7 has ORF status, its function being uncertain. The length of the CDR3 is 11 residues. With 5 bases removed from V and 4 bases from J, the gap between germline ends came to 5 bases. CDR3 DNA sequence: TGTGCCAGCAGTGGGGGAGAGACCCAGTACTTC. Protein: CASSGGETQYF.

The rearrangement joins TRBV19 to TRBJ1-6; the D is unclear. CDR1 is LNHDA, CDR2 SQIVND, per germline (reference sequence). Trimming removed 3 bases at V and 11 bases at J, with 11 bases between. This CDR3 has 13 amino acids. DNA for the CDR3: TGTGCCAGTAGTATTGATGGCCGGACACCCCTCCACTTT. Translation gives CASSIDGRTPLHF.

The chain employs TRBV5-1 and TRBJ1-1, with a weak D call TRBD1 (5 bases). The V end was cut by 0 bases, the J end by 5 bases, with 14 bases between. The CDR3 extends over 15 amino acids. CDR1 is SGHRS and CDR2 is YFSETQ in the germline V gene. In DNA form, the CDR3 reads TGCGCCAGCAGCTTGGCCCTGCAGGGAGTTACTGAAGCTTTCTTT. Amino acid sequence: CASSLALQGVTEAFF.

The V call is TRBV11-3, the J call TRBJ2-1; TRBD2 agrees at 8 bases. V gave up 4 bases and J gave up 8 bases; unmatched junction bases: 19. Germline assignment: CDR1 SGHNT and CDR2 YENEEA. CDR3 length equals 18 residues. The CDR3 spells CASSSQLVAGLHSYEQFF. Written as DNA, the CDR3 is TGTGCCAGCAGCTCCCAGCTAGTAGCGGGATTACATTCGTATGAGCAGTTCTTC.